These 32 T cell receptor beta chains were sequenced from one sample in a study of blood T cells in healthy people across ages. A second PCR of 7 to 11 cycles used a sample-barcoded 5' primer and a J-beta primer mix. TCRdb passed the 5' RACE reads through MiXCR, listing each CDR3 protein once. The table records 750,000 to 1,000,000 distinct CDR3 sequences, almost 30% of them present only once. These data were also filed under a second study, of T cells of mothers and their children.

Sequences were obtained from blood. These TCRs come from a woman in her 40s in good health.

This clonotype was counted ten times or more. CDR3 in DNA: TGCAGCGTGGAGGACAGGGGTGTGGACTATGGCTACACCTTC. Encoded protein: CSVEDRGVDYGYTF. The chain uses TRBV29-1 and TRBJ1-2, with TRBD1 identical over 9 bases. V dropped 6 bases and J dropped 3; count of bases not matched to a gene: 8. Germline V gives CDR1 SQVTM, CDR2 ANQGSEA. The CDR3 consists of 14 residues.

As to this clonotype: This sequence may be a read error, since a much larger clone differs from it by one base. This sequence joins TRBV7-9 and TRBJ2-7, with TRBD2 matching 9 bases. The germline V gene encodes CDR1 SEHNR and CDR2 FQNEAQ (reference sequence). The length of the CDR3 is 15 residues. V trimming: 3 bases; J trimming: 2 bases; junction bases outside the gene matches: 5. The CDR3 loop is CASSFPSGVAYEQYF. The CDR3 DNA reads TGTGCCAGCAGCTTTCCTAGCGGGGTAGCCTACGAGCAGTACTTC. Complete variable domain (other parts from reference TRBV7-9 and TRBJ2-7): DTGVSQNPRHKITKRGQNVTFRCDPISEHNRLYWYRQTLGQGPEFLTYFQNEAQLEKSRLLSDRFSAERPKGSFSTLEIQRTEQGDSAMYLCASSFPSGVAYEQYFGPGTRLTVT.

This sequence joins TRBV2 and TRBJ2-7, with TRBD1 matching over 8 bases. V was clipped by 6 bases and J by 6 bases; unmatched bases: 10. This CDR3 is 14 amino acids long. Per the germline V gene, CDR1 is SNHLY and CDR2 is FYNNEI. CDR3 loop: CASSPSRGQGEQYF. The CDR3 bases are TGTGCCAGCAGCCCCTCCAGGGGGCAGGGCGAGCAGTACTTC.

This clonotype was counted only a few times. J is TRBJ1-1 and V is TRBV7-2; unclear D gene. This CDR3 is built from 13 residues. Looked up from germline, CDR1 is SGHTA and CDR2 is FQGNSA. With 5 bases removed from V and 1 base from J, the gap between germline ends came to 8 bases. The CDR3 bases are TGTGCCAGCAGCCCAAATTGGAACACTGAAGCTTTCTTT. It is translated as CASSPNWNTEAFF.

This clonotype was counted ten times or more. J is TRBJ2-7 and V is TRBV5-1, with unresolved D. The V end lost 1 base, the J end lost 3 bases, and 8 bases lay between the germline ends. The CDR3 runs 13 residues. The germline V gene encodes CDR1 SGHRS and CDR2 YFSETQ. CDR3 DNA: TGCGCCAGCAGCTTGACCGAGTACTACGAGCAGTACTTC. This codes for CASSLTEYYEQYF.

This chain uses TRBV5-4 with TRBJ1-6; D possibly corresponds to TRBD1 (5 bases). The CDR3 spans 14 residues. The V end was cut by 2 bases, the J end by 7 bases, with 10 bases between. Germline V gene lookup returns CDR1 SGHNT and CDR2 YYREEE (reference sequence). For the CDR3, the DNA is TGTGCCAGCAGCTTCAGGGCGGAGAATTCACCCCTCCACTTT. As protein: CASSFRAENSPLHF.

In this sample, this clonotype turned up many times. The chain employs TRBV9 and TRBJ2-2; a possible D gene is TRBD2 (6 bases). Trimming removed 4 bases from V and 2 bases from J, with 12 bases in between. The CDR3 has 15 amino acids. Germline V lookup: CDR1 SGDLS, CDR2 YYNGEE. DNA of the CDR3: TGTGCCAGCAGCTACTCGGGACTCAACACCGGGGAGCTGTTTTTT. Protein product: CASSYSGLNTGELFF.

This clonotype was counted a few times. The chain carries TRBV9 and TRBJ1-1, with D hard to call. V was shortened by 0 bases and J by 0 bases, with 6 bases between the two germline ends. The germline gives CDR1 SGDLS, CDR2 YYNGEE. The CDR3 is made up of 14 amino acids. The CDR3: CASSVEELNTEAFF. The CDR3, as DNA: TGTGCCAGCAGCGTAGAGGAATTGAACACTGAAGCTTTCTTT.

In its sample, this clonotype was seen a few times. The chain links TRBV14 to TRBJ1-6; D unresolved. Trimming took 0 bases from V and 8 from J, leaving 11 bases between them. The CDR3 spans 15 residues. Germline CDR1 reads SGHDN; CDR2 reads FVKESK. The CDR3 region has the DNA TGTGCCAGCAGCCAAGATCATCAGAGCTATTCACCCCTCCACTTT. Amino acid sequence: CASSQDHQSYSPLHF.

At least ten counts were recorded for this clonotype. The chain uses TRBV29-1 and TRBJ2-1; D remains ambiguous. V lost 4 bases, J lost 8 bases, and 15 bases lay in between. From germline, CDR1 is SQVTM and CDR2 ANQGSEA. The CDR3 runs to 13 residues. CDR3: CSVASPTSHEQFF. As DNA, the CDR3 is TGCAGCGTTGCCAGCCCCACAAGCCATGAGCAGTTCTTC.

This chain uses TRBV11-1 with TRBJ2-6, with D possibly being TRBD1 (7 bases). The CDR3 is 18 residues long. Germline CDR1 and CDR2: SGHAT and FQDESV (reference sequence). Trimming removed 5 bases from V and 3 bases from J, with 20 bases in between. CDR3 amino acids: CASSPRTGLTLGANVLTF. CDR3 DNA sequence: TGTGCCAGCAGCCCTAGGACAGGACTAACTCTTGGGGCCAACGTCCTGACTTTC.

Turning to this clonotype: A much larger clone sits a single nucleotide away, making a read error possible. This sequence joins TRBV6-6 and TRBJ2-1; D ambiguous. The V and J ends lost 0 bases and 5 bases respectively, with 17 bases between them. This CDR3 contains 17 residues. Germline CDR1 reads MNHNY; CDR2 reads SVGAGI (reference sequence). CDR3 sequence (DNA): TGTGCCAGCAGTTACTCGATTAGCTCAGGTACCCACAATGAGCAGTTCTTC. It encodes CASSYSISSGTHNEQFF.

The V and J genes are TRBV12-3 or TRBV12-4 and TRBJ1-2, with D unresolved. V was pared by 6 bases and J by 6 bases, with 20 bases between. The CDR3 length is 15 residues. DNA for the CDR3: TGTGCCAGCAGAACGATAGGGTCCATCCAGGATGGCTACACCTTC. Amino acids: CASRTIGSIQDGYTF.

The genes are TRBV4-3 and TRBJ2-7; no definite D call. CDR1 and CDR2 (germline): LGHNA, YSLEER. V lost 0 bases and J 0 bases, leaving 6 bases between the germline ends. The CDR3 is made up of 14 amino acids. The CDR3 coding sequence is TGCGCCAGCAGCCAAGAGAGGAGCTCCTACGAGCAGTACTTC. Translation: CASSQERSSYEQYF.

The J gene is TRBJ2-1, the V gene TRBV6-6; 9 bases are a match to TRBD2. The CDR3 is 15 residues long. The J segment lost 8 bases and the V segment lost 3 bases, leaving 8 bases of the junction unmatched. CDR1 is MNHNY and CDR2 is SVGAGI in the germline V gene (reference sequence). The CDR3 coding sequence is TGTGCCAGCAGTTATGATGGCGGGGGGGCCCATGAGCAGTTCTTC. It codes for CASSYDGGGAHEQFF.

This clonotype was seen just once. The rearrangement joins TRBV20-1 to TRBJ2-4; 8 bases map to TRBD1. The DNA end is more similar to TRBJ2-7, so the J call may be wrong. Germline V gives CDR1 DFQATT, CDR2 SNEGSKA (reference sequence). The CDR3 covers 13 residues. The CDR3 loop is CSAQQGDRHEQYF. The DNA of the CDR3 is TGCAGTGCTCAACAGGGGGACCGCCACGAGCAGTACTTC.

This chain uses TRBV13 with TRBJ2-1, with D perhaps matching TRBD1 (5 bases). CDR3 length: 14 residues. V lost 3 bases and J lost 4, with 10 bases in between. From germline, CDR1 is PRHDT and CDR2 FYEKMQ (reference sequence). The DNA for the CDR3 is TGTGCCAGCAGCTTTCGGACACCATACAATGAGCAGTTCTTC. Translation: CASSFRTPYNEQFF.

In this sample, this clonotype turned up a few times. The chain employs TRBV19 and TRBJ2-2, with a possible D match to TRBD1 (6 bases). V was cut by 5 bases and J by 4 bases, with 11 bases left in between. Germline CDR1 and CDR2: LNHDA and SQIVND (reference sequence). CDR3 length: 14 residues. CDR3 residues: CASSLTGSTGELFF. CDR3 coding DNA: TGTGCCAGTAGTCTTACAGGGAGCACCGGGGAGCTGTTTTTT. The whole variable domain, remainder taken from reference TRBV19 and TRBJ2-2, is DGGITQSPKYLFRKEGQNVTLSCEQNLNHDAMYWYRQDPGQGLRLIYYSQIVNDFQKGDIAEGYSVSREKKESFPLTVTSAQKNPTAFYLCASSLTGSTGELFFGEGSRLTVL.

This clonotype was seen only a few times. The genes are TRBV5-1 and TRBJ1-2, with D maybe TRBD1 (6 bases). The CDR3 extends over 16 amino acids. Germline CDR1 reads SGHRS; CDR2 reads YFSETQ. Trimming removed 1 base at V and 8 bases at J, with 21 bases between. This chain's CDR3 is CASSLRGTRAPSGYTF. The CDR3 bases are TGCGCCAGCAGCTTGAGGGGGACTCGAGCTCCTAGCGGCTACACCTTC.

This clonotype has a count of ten or more. The chain employs TRBV27 and TRBJ2-3; 8 bases agree with TRBD2. Germline V gene lookup returns CDR1 MNHEY and CDR2 SMNVEV (reference sequence). With V trimmed by 3 bases and J by 3 bases, 5 bases remained unmatched. This CDR3 contains 15 residues. The CDR3 loop reads CASSFRRGVTDTQYF. The DNA of the CDR3 is TGTGCCAGCAGTTTTAGGCGGGGGGTGACAGATACGCAGTATTTT.

This clonotype was counted only a few times. V gene TRBV9 combines with J gene TRBJ1-2; D not certain. Trimming stripped 4 bases from V and 4 bases from J, with 11 bases between. The CDR3 is 13 residues long. The germline CDR1 and CDR2 sequences are SGDLS and YYNGEE. In DNA form, the CDR3 reads TGTGCCAGCAGCCCAGCGGGGATCTATGGCTACACCTTC. Its translation is CASSPAGIYGYTF.

Worth noting for this clonotype: This clone may be a read error of a much larger clone one base away. V usage is TRBV20-1 and J usage is TRBJ1-5, with 8 positions matching TRBD1. The CDR3 is 13 residues long. In germline, CDR1 is DFQATT, CDR2 SNEGSKA (reference sequence). This chain's CDR3 is CSASRGLSQPRHF. CDR3 in DNA: TGCAGTGCCAGCAGGGGGCTCAGTCAGCCCCGGCATTTT.

The CDR3 nucleotides read TGTGCCACGCAGACAGATGAACGCACAGATACGCAGTATTTT. It specifies CATQTDERTDTQYF. The gene calls are TRBV24-1 and TRBJ2-3; a weak D match, TRBD1 (5 bases). Germline CDR1 reads KGHDR; CDR2 reads SFDVKD. The CDR3 consists of 14 residues. V was clipped by 10 bases and J by 1 base, with 14 bases between them.

In this sample, this clonotype turned up a few times. V usage is TRBV2 and J usage is TRBJ2-1; TRBD1 matches 8 bases. CDR1 and CDR2 (germline): SNHLY, FYNNEI. The CDR3 length is 12 residues. The J segment lost 8 bases and the V segment lost 6 bases, leaving 3 bases of the junction unmatched. CDR3 coding DNA: TGTGCCAGCAGAGGACAGGGCCATGAGCAGTTCTTC. Its protein is CASRGQGHEQFF.

This clonotype was detected only a few times. The V and J genes are TRBV11-2 and TRBJ1-1; no clear D. Trimming took off 5 bases at V and 3 bases at J, with 7 bases between the two ends. The CDR3 sequence is 12 residues long. In germline, CDR1 is SGHAT, CDR2 FQNNGV. The CDR3 DNA reads as TGTGCCAGCAGCCCATGGGACACTGAAGCTTTCTTT. Protein sequence: CASSPWDTEAFF.

The chain has TRBV10-3 and TRBJ1-2; 7 positions agree with TRBD1. CDR1 ENHRY and CDR2 SYGVKD come from the germline V gene. The CDR3 is 14 residues long. After removal of 3 bases from V and 2 bases from J, the junction contained 3 bases not matched to a gene. The CDR3 region is CAISDQGVNYGYTF. CDR3 sequence (DNA): TGTGCCATCAGTGACCAGGGGGTAAACTATGGCTACACCTTC.

On this clonotype itself: Possible read error: a much larger clone is one base away. The chain links TRBV5-6 to TRBJ2-7; the match to TRBD1 covers 7 bases. V shed 7 bases, J shed 4 bases, and the junction held 20 bases outside the gene matches. The CDR3 spans 17 residues. Germline V gives CDR1 SGHDT, CDR2 YYEEEE. The CDR3 sequence is CASRPDLGQMGRYEQYF. CDR3 sequence (DNA): TGTGCCAGCCGCCCCGACCTGGGACAGATGGGACGATACGAGCAGTACTTC.

This clonotype has ten or more counts. The rearrangement uses TRBV12-3 or TRBV12-4 and TRBJ2-7, with a possible D match to TRBD1 (5 bases). The CDR3 sequence is 15 residues long. Trimming shortened V by 4 bases and J by 4 bases, and 17 bases separated the two germline ends. DNA for the CDR3: TGTGCCAGCAGTTCAGCCACCAGGGTCCGGTACGAGCAGTACTTC. Translation gives CASSSATRVRYEQYF.

The V and J genes are TRBV4-1 and TRBJ2-5; no reliable D call. Trimming took 1 base from V and 0 from J, leaving 6 bases between them. The CDR3 has 14 amino acids. Germline V lookup: CDR1 MGHRA, CDR2 YSYEKL. The CDR3 DNA reads as TGCGCCAGCAGCCAAGTTAAGTACCAAGAGACCCAGTACTTC. Translating it yields CASSQVKYQETQYF.

The chain joins TRBV29-1 to TRBJ1-1; D gene unclear. CDR3 length: 13 residues. V was shortened by 6 bases and J by 4 bases, with 15 bases between the two germline ends. Per the germline V gene, CDR1 is SQVTM and CDR2 is ANQGSEA. Written as DNA, the CDR3 is TGCAGCGTCCCCTCCCTAGGGAGCACTGAAGCTTTCTTT. It codes for CSVPSLGSTEAFF. Together with reference TRBV29-1 and TRBJ1-1, the CDR3 gives the full variable domain: SAVISQKPSRDICQRGTSLTIQCQVDSQVTMMFWYRQQPGQSLTLIATANQGSEATYESGFVIDKFPISRPNLTFSTLTVSNMSPEDSSIYLCSVPSLGSTEAFFGQGTRLTVV.

The chain combines TRBV28 with TRBJ2-7; the D call may be TRBD1 or TRBD2 (5 bases each). This CDR3 is 16 amino acids long. Germline assignment: CDR1 MDHEN and CDR2 SYDVKM. V lost 2 bases, J lost 2 bases, and 16 bases lay in between. This CDR3 is CASSLSPPGATYEQYF. The CDR3 nucleotides are TGTGCCAGCAGTTTAAGCCCCCCCGGGGCGACCTACGAGCAGTACTTC.

This clonotype was picked up many times. V and J are TRBV9 and TRBJ2-1, with 12 bases lining up with TRBD2. V lost 6 bases to trimming and J lost 9 bases; unmatched junction nucleotides: 10. The CDR3 runs to 15 residues. The germline CDR1 and CDR2 sequences are SGDLS and YYNGEE. CDR3 in DNA: TGTGCCAGCACCCAAGAGGGACTAGCGGGTGTTGAGCAGTTCTTC. Protein product: CASTQEGLAGVEQFF.